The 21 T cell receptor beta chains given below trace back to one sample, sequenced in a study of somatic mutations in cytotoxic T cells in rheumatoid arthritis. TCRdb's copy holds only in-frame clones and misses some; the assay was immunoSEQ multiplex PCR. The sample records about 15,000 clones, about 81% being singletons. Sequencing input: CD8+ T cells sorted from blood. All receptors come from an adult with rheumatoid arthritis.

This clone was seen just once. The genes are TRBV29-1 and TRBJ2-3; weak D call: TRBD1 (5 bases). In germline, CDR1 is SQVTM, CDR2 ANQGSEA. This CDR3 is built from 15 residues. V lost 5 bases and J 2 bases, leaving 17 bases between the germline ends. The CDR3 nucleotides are TGCAGCGTTAAGGGGTGGGGCAGGGACACAGATACGCAGTATTTT. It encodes CSVKGWGRDTDTQYF.

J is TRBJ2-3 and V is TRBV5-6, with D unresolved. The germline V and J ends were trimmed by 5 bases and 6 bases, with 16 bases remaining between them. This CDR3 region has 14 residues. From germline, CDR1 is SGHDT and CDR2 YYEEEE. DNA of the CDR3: TGTGCCAGCAGGTCCGGATTAGGTGGGGATACGCAGTATTTT. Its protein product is CASRSGLGGDTQYF. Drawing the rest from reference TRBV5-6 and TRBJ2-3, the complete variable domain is DAGVTQSPTHLIKTRGQQVTLRCSPKSGHDTVSWYQQALGQGPQFIFQYYEEEERQRGNFPDRFSGHQFPNYSSELNVNALLLGDSALYLCASRSGLGGDTQYFGPGTRLTVL.

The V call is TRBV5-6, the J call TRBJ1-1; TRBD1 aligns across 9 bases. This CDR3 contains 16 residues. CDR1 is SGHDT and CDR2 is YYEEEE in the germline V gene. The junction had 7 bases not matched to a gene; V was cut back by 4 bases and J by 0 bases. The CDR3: CASSLGQGNMNTEAFF. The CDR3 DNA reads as TGTGCCAGCAGCCTCGGACAGGGGAACATGAACACTGAAGCTTTCTTT.

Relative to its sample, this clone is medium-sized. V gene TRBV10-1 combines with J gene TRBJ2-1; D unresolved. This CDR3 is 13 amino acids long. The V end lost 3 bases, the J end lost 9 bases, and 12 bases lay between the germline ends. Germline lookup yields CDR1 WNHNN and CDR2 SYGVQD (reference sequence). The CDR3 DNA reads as TGCGCCAGCAGTGACCATTCGATGGGTGAGCAGTTCTTC. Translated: CASSDHSMGEQFF.

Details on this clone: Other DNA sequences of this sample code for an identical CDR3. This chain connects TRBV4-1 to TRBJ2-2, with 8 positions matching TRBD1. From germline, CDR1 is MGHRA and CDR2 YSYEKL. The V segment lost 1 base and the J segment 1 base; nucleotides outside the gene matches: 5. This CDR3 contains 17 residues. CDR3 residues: CASSQGGTGLNTGELFF. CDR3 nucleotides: TGCGCCAGCAGCCAAGGAGGGACAGGCTTGAACACCGGGGAGCTGTTTTTT.

The CDR3 coding sequence is TGTGCCAGCAGTTACAGGGCTAGTTTTGATACGCAGTATTTT. Encoded protein: CASSYRASFDTQYF. The gene calls are TRBV6-5 and TRBJ2-3; D unresolved. The ends were cut back, 2 bases at V and 6 bases at J, with 12 bases in the middle. The germline V gene has CDR1 MNHEY and CDR2 SVGAGI. The CDR3 consists of 14 residues.

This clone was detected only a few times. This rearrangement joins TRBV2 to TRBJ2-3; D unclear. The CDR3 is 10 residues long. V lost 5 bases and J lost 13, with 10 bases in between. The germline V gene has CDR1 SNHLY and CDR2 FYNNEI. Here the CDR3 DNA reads TGTGCCAGCAGTACGGGTCTTAAGTATTTT. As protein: CASSTGLKYF. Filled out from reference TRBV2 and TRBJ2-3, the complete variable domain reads EPEVTQTPSHQVTQMGQEVILRCVPISNHLYFYWYRQILGQKVEFLVSFYNNEISEKSEIFDDQFSVERPDGSNFTLKIRSTKLEDSAMYFCASSTGLKYFGPGTRLTVL.

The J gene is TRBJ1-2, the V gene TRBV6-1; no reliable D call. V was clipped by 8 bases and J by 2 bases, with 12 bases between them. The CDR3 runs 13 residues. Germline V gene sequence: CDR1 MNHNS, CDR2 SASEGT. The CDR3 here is CASSDGLNYGYTF. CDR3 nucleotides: TGTGCCAGCTCGGACGGATTAAACTATGGCTACACCTTC.

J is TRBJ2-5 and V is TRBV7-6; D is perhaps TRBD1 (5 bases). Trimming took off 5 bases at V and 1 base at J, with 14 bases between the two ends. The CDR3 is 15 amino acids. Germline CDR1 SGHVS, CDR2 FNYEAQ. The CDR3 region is CASSPGVGAQETQYF. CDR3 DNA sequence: TGTGCCAGCAGCCCCGGTGTAGGGGCCCAAGAGACCCAGTACTTC.

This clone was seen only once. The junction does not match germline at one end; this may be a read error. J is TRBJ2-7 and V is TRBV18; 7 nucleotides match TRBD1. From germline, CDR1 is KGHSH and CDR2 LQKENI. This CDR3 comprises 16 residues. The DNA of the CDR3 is TGTGCCAGCTCAACACCGACAGGGACCACCCCCTACGAGCAGTACTTC. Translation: CASSTPTGTTPYEQYF.

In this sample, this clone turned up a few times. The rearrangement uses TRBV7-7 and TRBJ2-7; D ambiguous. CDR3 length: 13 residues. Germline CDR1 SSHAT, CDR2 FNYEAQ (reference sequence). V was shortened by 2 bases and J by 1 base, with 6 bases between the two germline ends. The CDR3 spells CASSLYGSYEQYF. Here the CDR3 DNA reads TGTGCCAGCAGCTTATACGGATCCTACGAGCAGTACTTC.

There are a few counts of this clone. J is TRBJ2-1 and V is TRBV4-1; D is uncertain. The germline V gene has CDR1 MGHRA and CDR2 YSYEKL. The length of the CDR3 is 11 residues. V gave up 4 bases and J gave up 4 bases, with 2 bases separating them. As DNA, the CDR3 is TGCGCCAGCAGCCTTTACAATGAGCAGTTCTTC. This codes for CASSLYNEQFF.

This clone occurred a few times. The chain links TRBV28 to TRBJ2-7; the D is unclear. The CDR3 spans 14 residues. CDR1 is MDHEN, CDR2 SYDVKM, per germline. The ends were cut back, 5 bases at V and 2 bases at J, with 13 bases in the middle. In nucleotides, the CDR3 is TGTGCCAGCAGTCCGATCGACATCGCCTACGAGCAGTACTTC. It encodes CASSPIDIAYEQYF.

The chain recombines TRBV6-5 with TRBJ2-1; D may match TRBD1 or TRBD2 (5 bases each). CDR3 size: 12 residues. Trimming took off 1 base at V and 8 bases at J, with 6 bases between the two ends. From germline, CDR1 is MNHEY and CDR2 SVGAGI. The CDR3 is CASSYLGDEQFF. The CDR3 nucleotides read TGTGCCAGCAGTTACTTGGGGGATGAGCAGTTCTTC.

This CDR3 is CASSQEVLAGPYEQYF. CDR3 bases: TGCGCCAGCAGCCAAGAGGTCCTAGCGGGCCCCTACGAGCAGTACTTC. The rearrangement joins TRBV4-1 to TRBJ2-7; 8 nucleotides align to TRBD2. Germline lookup yields CDR1 MGHRA and CDR2 YSYEKL. This CDR3 spans 16 amino acids. Trimming cost V 0 bases and J 2 bases; bases outside gene matches: 6.

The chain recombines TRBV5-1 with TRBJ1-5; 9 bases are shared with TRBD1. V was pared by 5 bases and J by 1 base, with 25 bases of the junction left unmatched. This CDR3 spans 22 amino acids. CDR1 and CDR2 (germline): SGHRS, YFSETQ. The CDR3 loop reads CASSERKEPGQGLRGSNQPQHF. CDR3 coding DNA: TGCGCCAGCAGTGAACGCAAAGAACCGGGACAGGGTCTTCGTGGAAGCAATCAGCCCCAGCATTTT. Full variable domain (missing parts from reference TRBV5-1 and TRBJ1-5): KAGVTQTPRYLIKTRGQQVTLSCSPISGHRSVSWYQQTPGQGLQFLFEYFSETQRNKGNFPGRFSGRQFSNSRSEMNVSTLELGDSALYLCASSERKEPGQGLRGSNQPQHFGDGTRLSIL.

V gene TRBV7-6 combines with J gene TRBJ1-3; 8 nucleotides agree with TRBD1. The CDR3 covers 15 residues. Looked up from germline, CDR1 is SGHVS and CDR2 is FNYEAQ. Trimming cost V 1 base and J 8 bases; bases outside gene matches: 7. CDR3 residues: CASSLEADRADTIYF. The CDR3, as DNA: TGTGCCAGCAGCTTAGAGGCGGACAGGGCGGACACCATATATTTT.

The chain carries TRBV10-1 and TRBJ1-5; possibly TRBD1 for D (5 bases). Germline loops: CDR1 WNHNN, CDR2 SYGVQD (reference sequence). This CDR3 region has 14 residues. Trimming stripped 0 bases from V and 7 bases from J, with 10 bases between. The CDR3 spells CASSESGRDQPQHF. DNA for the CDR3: TGCGCCAGCAGTGAGTCGGGTCGGGACCAGCCCCAGCATTTT.

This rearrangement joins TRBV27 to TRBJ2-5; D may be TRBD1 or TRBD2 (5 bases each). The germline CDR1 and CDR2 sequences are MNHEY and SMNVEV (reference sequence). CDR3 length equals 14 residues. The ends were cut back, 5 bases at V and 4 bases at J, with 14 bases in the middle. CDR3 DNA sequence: TGTGCCAGCAGTAAGGGGACGCGAGGAGAGACCCAGTACTTC. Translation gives CASSKGTRGETQYF.

DNA for the CDR3: TGCGCCAGCAGCCAAGCAGCGGCAGGATATAGCAATCAGCCCCAGCATTTT. Protein: CASSQAAAGYSNQPQHF. The chain uses TRBV4-1 and TRBJ1-5; D is unclear. The CDR3 spans 17 residues. The V end was cut by 1 base, the J end by 0 bases, with 13 bases between. CDR1 is MGHRA and CDR2 is YSYEKL in the germline V gene.

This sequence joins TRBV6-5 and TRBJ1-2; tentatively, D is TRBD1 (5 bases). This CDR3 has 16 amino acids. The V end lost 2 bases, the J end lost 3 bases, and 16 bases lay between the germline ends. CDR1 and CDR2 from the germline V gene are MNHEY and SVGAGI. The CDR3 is CASSYAKGQPYYGYTF. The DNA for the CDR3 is TGTGCCAGCAGTTACGCCAAGGGGCAACCTTACTATGGCTACACCTTC.